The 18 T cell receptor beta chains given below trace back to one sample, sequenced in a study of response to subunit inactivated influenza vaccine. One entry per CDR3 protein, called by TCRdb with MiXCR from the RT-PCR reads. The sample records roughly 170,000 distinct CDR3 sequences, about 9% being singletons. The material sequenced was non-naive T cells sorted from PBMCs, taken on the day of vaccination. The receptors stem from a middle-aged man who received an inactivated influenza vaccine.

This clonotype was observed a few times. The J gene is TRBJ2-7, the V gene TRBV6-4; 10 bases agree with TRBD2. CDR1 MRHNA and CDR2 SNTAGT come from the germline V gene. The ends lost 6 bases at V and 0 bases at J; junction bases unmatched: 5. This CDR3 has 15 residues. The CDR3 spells CASRAGLAASYEQYF. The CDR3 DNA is TGTGCCAGCAGGGCCGGACTAGCGGCCTCCTACGAGCAGTACTTC.

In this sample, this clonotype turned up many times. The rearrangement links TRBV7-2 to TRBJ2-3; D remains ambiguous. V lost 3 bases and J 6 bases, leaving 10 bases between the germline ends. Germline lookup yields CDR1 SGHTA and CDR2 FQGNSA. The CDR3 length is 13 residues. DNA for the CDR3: TGTGCCAGCAGCTTTAATCAGCGTGATACGCAGTATTTT. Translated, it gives CASSFNQRDTQYF. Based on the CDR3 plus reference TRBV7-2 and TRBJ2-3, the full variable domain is GAGVSQSPSNKVTEKGKDVELRCDPISGHTALYWYRQSLGQGLEFLIYFQGNSAPDKSGLPSDRFSAERTGGSVSTLTIQRTQQEDSAVYLCASSFNQRDTQYFGPGTRLTVL.

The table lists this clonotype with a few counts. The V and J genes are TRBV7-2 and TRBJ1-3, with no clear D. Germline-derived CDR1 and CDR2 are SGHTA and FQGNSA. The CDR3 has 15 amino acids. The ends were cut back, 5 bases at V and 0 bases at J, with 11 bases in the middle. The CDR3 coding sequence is TGTGCCAGCAGCCGGACTCTGGTCTCTGGAAACACCATATATTTT. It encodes CASSRTLVSGNTIYF.

CDR3 residues: CASSLREGEQFF. The CDR3 nucleotides are TGTGCCAGCAGTCTACGGGAGGGTGAGCAGTTCTTC. The genes are TRBV5-5 and TRBJ2-1, with TRBD2 matching over 8 bases. The CDR3 consists of 12 residues. V gave up 5 bases and J gave up 9 bases; unmatched junction bases: 4. CDR1 is SGHKS, CDR2 YYEKEE, per germline (reference sequence).

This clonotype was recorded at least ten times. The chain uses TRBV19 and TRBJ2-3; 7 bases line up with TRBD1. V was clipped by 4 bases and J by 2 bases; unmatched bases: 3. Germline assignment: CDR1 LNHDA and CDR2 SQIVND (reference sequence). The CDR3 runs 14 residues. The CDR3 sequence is CASSTGQDTDTQYF. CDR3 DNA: TGTGCCAGTAGTACCGGACAGGACACAGATACGCAGTATTTT.

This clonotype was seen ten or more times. The CDR3 nucleotides read TGTGCCAGCAGCTTAGTGGGCAGGGCGCCTGGAAACACCATATATTTT. Its protein product is CASSLVGRAPGNTIYF. The chain carries TRBV11-2 and TRBJ1-3; D may be TRBD1 (5 bases). Germline-derived CDR1 and CDR2 are SGHAT and FQNNGV. Trimming took off 1 base at V and 2 bases at J, with 12 bases between the two ends. There are 16 residues in the CDR3.

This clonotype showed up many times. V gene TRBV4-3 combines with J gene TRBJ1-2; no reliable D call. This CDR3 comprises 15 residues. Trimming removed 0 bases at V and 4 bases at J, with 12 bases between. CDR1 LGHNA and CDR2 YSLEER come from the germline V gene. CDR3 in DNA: TGCGCCAGCAGCCAAGATTGGGAAGTCAGCTATGGCTACACCTTC. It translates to CASSQDWEVSYGYTF.

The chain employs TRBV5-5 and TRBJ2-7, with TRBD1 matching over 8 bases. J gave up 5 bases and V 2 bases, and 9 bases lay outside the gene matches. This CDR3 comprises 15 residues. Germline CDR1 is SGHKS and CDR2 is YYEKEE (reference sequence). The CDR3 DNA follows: TGTGCCAGCAGCTTAAGAGGACAGGGTGGCCACGAGCAGTACTTC. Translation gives CASSLRGQGGHEQYF.

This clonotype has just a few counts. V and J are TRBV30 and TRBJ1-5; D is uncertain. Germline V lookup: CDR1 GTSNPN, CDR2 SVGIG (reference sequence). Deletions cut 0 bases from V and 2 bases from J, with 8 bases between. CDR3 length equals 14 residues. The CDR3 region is CAWSVKGRNQPQHF. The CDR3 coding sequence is TGTGCCTGGAGTGTGAAGGGCCGCAATCAGCCCCAGCATTTT.

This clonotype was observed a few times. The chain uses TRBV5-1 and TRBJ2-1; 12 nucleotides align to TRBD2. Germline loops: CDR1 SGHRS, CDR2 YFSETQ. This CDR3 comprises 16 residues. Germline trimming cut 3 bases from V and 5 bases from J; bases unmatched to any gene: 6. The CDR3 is CASSSSSGRGNNEQFF. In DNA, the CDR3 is TGCGCCAGCAGCTCCTCTAGCGGGAGGGGAAACAATGAGCAGTTCTTC.

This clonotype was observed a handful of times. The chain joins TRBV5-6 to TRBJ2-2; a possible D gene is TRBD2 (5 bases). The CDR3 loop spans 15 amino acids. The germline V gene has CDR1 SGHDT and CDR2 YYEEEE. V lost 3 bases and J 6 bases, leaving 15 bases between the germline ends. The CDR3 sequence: CASSSWRSAAGELFF. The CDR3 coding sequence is TGTGCCAGCAGCTCTTGGCGGTCAGCGGCCGGGGAGCTGTTTTTT. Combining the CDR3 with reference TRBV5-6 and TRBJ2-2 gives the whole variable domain DAGVTQSPTHLIKTRGQQVTLRCSPKSGHDTVSWYQQALGQGPQFIFQYYEEEERQRGNFPDRFSGHQFPNYSSELNVNALLLGDSALYLCASSSWRSAAGELFFGEGSRLTVL.

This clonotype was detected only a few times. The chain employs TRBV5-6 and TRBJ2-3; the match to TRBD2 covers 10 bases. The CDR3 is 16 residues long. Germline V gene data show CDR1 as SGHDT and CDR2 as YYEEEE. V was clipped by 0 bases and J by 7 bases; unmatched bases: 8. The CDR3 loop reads CASSLGGLAGANTQYF. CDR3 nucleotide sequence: TGTGCCAGCAGCTTGGGTGGGCTAGCGGGGGCCAATACGCAGTATTTT. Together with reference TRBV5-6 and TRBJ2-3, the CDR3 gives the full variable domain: DAGVTQSPTHLIKTRGQQVTLRCSPKSGHDTVSWYQQALGQGPQFIFQYYEEEERQRGNFPDRFSGHQFPNYSSELNVNALLLGDSALYLCASSLGGLAGANTQYFGPGTRLTVL.

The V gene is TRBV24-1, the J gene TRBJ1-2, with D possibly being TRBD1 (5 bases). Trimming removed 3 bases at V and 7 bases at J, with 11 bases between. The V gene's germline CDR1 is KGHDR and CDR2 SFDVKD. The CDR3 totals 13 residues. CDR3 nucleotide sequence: TGTGCCACCAGTGATGCTGGGGGTCTTGGCTACACCTTC. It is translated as CATSDAGGLGYTF.

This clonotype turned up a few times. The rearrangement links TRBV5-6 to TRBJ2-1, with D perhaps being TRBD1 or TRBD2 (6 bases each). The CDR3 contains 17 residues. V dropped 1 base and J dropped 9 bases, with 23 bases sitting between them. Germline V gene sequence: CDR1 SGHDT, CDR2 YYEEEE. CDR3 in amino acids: CASSLSGGDMVRGEQFF. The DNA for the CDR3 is TGTGCCAGCAGCTTGTCCGGCGGGGACATGGTTCGGGGTGAGCAGTTCTTC.

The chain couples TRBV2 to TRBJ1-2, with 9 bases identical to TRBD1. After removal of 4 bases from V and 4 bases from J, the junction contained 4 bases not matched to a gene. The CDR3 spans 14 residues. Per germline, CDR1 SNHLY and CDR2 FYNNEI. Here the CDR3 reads CASSVEQGAYGYTF. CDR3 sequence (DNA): TGTGCCAGCAGTGTCGAACAGGGGGCCTATGGCTACACCTTC.

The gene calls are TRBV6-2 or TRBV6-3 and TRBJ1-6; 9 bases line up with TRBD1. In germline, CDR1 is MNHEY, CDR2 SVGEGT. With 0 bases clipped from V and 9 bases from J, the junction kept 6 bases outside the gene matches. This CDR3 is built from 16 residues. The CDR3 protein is CASSYSSGTGRSPLHF. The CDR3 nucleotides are TGTGCCAGCAGTTACTCCTCCGGGACAGGGCGTTCACCCCTCCACTTT.

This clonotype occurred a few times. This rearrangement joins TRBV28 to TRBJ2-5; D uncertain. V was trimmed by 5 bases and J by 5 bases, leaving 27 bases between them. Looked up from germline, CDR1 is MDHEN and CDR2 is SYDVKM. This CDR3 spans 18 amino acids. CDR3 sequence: CASSEFFALDTSMETQYF. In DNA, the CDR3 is TGTGCCAGCAGTGAGTTTTTTGCGTTAGACACAAGTATGGAGACCCAGTACTTC.

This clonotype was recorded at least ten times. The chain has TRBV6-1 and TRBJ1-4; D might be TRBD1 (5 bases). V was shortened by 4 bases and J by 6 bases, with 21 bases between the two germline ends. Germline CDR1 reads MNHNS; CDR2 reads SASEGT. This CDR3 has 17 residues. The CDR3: CASSGHLGGGRDEKLFF. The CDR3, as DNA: TGTGCCAGCAGTGGACACCTCGGGGGGGGGAGAGATGAAAAACTGTTTTTT.